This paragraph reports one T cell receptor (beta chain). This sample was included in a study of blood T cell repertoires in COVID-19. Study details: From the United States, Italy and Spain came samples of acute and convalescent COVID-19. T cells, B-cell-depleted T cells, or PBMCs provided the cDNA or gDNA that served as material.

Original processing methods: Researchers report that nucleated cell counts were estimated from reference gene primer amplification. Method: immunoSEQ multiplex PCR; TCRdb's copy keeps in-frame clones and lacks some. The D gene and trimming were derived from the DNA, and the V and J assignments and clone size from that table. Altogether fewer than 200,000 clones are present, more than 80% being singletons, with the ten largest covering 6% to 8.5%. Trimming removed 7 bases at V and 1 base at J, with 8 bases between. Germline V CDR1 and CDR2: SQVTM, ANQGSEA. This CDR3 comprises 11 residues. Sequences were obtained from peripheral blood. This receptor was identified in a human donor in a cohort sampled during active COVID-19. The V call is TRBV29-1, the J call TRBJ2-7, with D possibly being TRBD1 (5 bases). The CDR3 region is CSGQSSYEQYF. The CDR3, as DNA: TGCAGCGGACAGTCGTCCTACGAGCAGTACTTC.